This entry features one T cell receptor (beta chain) sequence. Its antigen is unidentified. In germline, CDR1 is LNHNV, CDR2 YYDKDF (reference sequence). Trimming removed 0 bases from V and 0 bases from J; junction bases left unmatched: 4. This CDR3 is built from 17 residues. A single record per CDR3 protein comes from TCRdb applying MiXCR to the RT-PCR reads. The sample has more than 700,000 distinct CDR3 sequences, 21% seen once. The sample originates from a study of response to subunit inactivated influenza vaccine. Overall study findings and caveats: Authors suggested each seasonal influenza vaccination recruits few new T cells.

The sample here was PBMCs from blood, taken 4 to 6 days after vaccination. V is TRBV15 and J is TRBJ2-7; 11 bases fit TRBD1. The sequence was collected from a man in his fifties or sixties who received an inactivated influenza vaccine. The CDR3 sequence: CATSRDLGTGGSYEQYF. CDR3 DNA sequence: TGTGCCACCAGCAGAGACCTAGGGACAGGGGGCTCCTACGAGCAGTACTTC.